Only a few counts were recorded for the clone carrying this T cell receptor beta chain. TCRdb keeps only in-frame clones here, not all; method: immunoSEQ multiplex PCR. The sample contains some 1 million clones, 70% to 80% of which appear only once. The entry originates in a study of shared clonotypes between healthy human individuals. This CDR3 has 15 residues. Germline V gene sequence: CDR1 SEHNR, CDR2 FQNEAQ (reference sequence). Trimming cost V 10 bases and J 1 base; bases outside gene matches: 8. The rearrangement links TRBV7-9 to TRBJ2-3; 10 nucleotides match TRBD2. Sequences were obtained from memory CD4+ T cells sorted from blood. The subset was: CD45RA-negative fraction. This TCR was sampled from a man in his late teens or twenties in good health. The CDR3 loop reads CATSQSGGGTDTQYF. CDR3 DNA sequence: TGTGCCACCTCGCAAAGCGGGGGGGGCACAGATACGCAGTATTTT.